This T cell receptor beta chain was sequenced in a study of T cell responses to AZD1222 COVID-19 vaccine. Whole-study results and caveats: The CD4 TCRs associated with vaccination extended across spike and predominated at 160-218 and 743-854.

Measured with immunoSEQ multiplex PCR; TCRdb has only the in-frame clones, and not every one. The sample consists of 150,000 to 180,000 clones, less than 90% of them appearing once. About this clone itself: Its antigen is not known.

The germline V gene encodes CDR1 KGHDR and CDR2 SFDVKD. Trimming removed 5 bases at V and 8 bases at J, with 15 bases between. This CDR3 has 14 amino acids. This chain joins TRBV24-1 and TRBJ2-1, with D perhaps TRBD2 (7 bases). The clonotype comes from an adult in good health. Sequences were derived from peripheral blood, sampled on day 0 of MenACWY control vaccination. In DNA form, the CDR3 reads TGTGCCACCAGTGCACGGGGGGCTGGGGATGAGCAGTTCTTC. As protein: CATSARGAGDEQFF.